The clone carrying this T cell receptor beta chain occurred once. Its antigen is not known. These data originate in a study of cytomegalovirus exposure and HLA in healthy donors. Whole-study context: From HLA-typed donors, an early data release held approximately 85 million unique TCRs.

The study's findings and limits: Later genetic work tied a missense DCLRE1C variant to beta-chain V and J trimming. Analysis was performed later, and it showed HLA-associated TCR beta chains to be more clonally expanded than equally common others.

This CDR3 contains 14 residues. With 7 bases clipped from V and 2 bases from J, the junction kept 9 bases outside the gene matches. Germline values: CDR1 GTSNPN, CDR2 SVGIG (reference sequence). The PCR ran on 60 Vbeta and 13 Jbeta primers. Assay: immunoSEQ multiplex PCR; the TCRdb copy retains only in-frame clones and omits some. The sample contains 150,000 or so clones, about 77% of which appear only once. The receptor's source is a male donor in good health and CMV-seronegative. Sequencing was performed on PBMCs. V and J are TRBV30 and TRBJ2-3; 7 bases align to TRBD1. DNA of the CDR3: TGTGCCTTCGTAACAGGGGAGACCACAGATACGCAGTATTTT. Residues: CAFVTGETTDTQYF.